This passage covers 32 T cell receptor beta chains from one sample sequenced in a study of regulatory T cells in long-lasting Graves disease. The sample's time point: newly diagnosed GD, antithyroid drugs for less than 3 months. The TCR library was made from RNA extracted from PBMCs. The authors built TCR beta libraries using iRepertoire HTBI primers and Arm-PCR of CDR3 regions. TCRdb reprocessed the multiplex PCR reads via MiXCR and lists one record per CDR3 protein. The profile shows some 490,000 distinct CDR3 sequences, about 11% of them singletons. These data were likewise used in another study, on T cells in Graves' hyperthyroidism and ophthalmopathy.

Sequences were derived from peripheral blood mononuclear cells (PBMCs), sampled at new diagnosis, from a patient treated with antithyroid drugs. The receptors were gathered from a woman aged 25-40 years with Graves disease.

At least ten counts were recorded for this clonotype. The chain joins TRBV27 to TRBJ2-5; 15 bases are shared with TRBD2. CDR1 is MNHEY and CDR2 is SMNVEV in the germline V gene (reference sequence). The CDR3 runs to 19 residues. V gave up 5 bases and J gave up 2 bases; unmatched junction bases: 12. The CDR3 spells CASSPTPGLAGGLQETQYF. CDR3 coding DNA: TGTGCCAGCAGTCCAACCCCGGGACTAGCGGGAGGCCTACAAGAGACCCAGTACTTC.

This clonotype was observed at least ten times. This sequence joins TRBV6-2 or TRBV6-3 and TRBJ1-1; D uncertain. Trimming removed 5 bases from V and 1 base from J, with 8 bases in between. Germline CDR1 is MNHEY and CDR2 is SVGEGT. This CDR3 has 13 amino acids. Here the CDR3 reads CASSPHGNTEAFF. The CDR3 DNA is TGTGCCAGCAGTCCACACGGGAACACTGAAGCTTTCTTT.

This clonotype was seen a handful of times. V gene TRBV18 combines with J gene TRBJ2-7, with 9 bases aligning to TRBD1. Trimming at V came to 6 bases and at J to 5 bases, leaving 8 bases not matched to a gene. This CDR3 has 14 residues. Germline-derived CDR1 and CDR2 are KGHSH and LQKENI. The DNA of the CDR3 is TGTGCCAGCTCTCCCGGGACAGGGAAGAACGAGCAGTACTTC. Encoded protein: CASSPGTGKNEQYF. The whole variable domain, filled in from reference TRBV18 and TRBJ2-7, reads NAGVMQNPRHLVRRRGQEARLRCSPMKGHSHVYWYRQLPEEGLKFMVYLQKENIIDESGMPKERFSAEFPKEGPSILRIQQVVRGDSAAYFCASSPGTGKNEQYFGPGTRLTVT.

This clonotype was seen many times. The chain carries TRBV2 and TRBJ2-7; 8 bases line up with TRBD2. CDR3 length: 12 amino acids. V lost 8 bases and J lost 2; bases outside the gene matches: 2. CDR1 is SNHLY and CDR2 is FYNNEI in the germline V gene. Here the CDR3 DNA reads TGTGCCAGCGGTAGCGGGGCCTACGAGCAGTACTTC. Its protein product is CASGSGAYEQYF.

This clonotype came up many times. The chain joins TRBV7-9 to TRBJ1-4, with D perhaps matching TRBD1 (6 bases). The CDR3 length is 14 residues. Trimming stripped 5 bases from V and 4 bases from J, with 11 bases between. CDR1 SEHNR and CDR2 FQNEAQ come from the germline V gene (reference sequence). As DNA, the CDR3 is TGTGCCAGCAGCCCGGACAGCGATAATGAAAAACTGTTTTTT. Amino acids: CASSPDSDNEKLFF.

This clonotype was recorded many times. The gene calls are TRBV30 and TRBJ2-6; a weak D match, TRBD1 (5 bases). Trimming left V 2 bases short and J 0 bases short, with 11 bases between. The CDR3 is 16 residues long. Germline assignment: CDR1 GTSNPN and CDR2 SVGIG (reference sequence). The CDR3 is CAWSLQGTSGANVLTF. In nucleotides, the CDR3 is TGTGCCTGGAGTCTCCAGGGTACCTCTGGGGCCAACGTCCTGACTTTC.

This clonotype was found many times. The chain's CDR3 is CAWSARTGTYSYEQYF. The DNA for the CDR3 is TGTGCCTGGAGTGCGAGGACCGGGACCTACTCCTACGAGCAGTACTTC. The V and J genes are TRBV30 and TRBJ2-7; tentatively, D is TRBD1 or TRBD2 (5 bases each). The CDR3 is 16 amino acids. The germline V gene encodes CDR1 GTSNPN and CDR2 SVGIG (reference sequence). With 1 base removed from V and 0 bases from J, the gap between germline ends came to 16 bases.

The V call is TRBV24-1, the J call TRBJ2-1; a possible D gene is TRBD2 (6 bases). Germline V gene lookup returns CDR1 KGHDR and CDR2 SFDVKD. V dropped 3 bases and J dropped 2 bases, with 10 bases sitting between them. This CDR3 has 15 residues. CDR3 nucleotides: TGTGCCACCAGTGATGGCCTAGCGACCTACAATGAGCAGTTCTTC. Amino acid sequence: CATSDGLATYNEQFF.

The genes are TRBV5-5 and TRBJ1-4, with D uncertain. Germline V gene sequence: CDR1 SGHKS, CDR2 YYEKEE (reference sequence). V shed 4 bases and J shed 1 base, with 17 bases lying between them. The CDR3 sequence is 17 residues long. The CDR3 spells CASSRLDWEETNEKLFF. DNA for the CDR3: TGTGCCAGCAGCCGACTCGACTGGGAAGAAACTAATGAAAAACTGTTTTTT.

The CDR3 loop reads CSARVGGRGEQFF. CDR3 sequence (DNA): TGCAGTGCTAGAGTAGGAGGGAGGGGTGAGCAGTTCTTC. The J gene is TRBJ2-1, the V gene TRBV20-1; 7 positions agree with TRBD2. The CDR3 loop spans 13 amino acids. J lost 9 bases, V lost 1 base, and 6 bases had no gene match. The germline CDR1 and CDR2 sequences are DFQATT and SNEGSKA (reference sequence).

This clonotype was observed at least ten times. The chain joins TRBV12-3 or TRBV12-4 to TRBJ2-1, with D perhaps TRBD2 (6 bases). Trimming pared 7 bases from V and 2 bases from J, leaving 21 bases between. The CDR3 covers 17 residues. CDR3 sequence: CASTLGPGRGTYNEQFF. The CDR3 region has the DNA TGTGCCAGCACCCTCGGGCCGGGACGGGGGACCTACAATGAGCAGTTCTTC.

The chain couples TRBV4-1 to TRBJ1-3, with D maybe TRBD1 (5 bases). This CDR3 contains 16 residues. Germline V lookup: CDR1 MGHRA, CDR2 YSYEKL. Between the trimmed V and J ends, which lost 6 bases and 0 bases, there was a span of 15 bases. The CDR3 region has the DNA TGCGCCAGCAGACAGAGGGGTCCCAGCTCTGGAAACACCATATATTTT. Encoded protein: CASRQRGPSSGNTIYF.

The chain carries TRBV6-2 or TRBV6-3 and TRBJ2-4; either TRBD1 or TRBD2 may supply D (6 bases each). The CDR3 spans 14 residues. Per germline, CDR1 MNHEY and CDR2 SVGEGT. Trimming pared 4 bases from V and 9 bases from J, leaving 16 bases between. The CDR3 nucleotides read TGTGCCAGCAGTTCCCAGCCTGGGGGGCTCATTCAGTACTTC. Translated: CASSSQPGGLIQYF.

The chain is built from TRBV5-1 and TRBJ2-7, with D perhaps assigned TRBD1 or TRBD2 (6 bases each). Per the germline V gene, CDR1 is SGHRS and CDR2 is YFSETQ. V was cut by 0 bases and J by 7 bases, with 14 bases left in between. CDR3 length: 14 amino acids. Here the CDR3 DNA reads TGCGCCAGCAGCTTGGCCTTGGGGGCGGGAGAGCAGTACTTC. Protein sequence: CASSLALGAGEQYF.

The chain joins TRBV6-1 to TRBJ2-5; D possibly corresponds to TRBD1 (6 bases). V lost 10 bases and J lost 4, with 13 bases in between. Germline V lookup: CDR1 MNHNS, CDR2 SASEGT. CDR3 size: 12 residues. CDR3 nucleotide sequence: TGTGCCAACTCCCTACAGGGAGAGACCCAGTACTTC. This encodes CANSLQGETQYF.

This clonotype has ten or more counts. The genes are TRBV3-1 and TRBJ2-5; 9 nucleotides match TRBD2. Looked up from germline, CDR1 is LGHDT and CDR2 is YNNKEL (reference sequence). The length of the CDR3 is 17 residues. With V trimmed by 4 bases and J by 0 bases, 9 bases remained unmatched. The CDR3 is CASSRGTSRRYQETQYF. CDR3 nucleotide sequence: TGTGCCAGCAGCCGTGGGACTAGCAGAAGGTACCAAGAGACCCAGTACTTC.

The CDR3 DNA reads TGTGCCAGCAGCCAAACCGGGACAGGGGCAGATACGCAGTATTTT. Protein product: CASSQTGTGADTQYF. The rearrangement uses TRBV3-1 and TRBJ2-7; 10 nucleotides line up with TRBD1. The J call is uncertain, as TRBJ2-3 better fits the DNA end. The CDR3 runs 15 residues. Germline V gene sequence: CDR1 LGHDT, CDR2 YNNKEL (reference sequence).

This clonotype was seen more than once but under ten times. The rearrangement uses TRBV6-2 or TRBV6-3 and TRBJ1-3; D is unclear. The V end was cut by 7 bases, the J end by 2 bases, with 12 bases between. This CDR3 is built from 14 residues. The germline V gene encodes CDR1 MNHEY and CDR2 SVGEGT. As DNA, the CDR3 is TGTGCCAGCACCGATTCCAGTCCTGGAAACACCATATATTTT. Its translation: CASTDSSPGNTIYF.

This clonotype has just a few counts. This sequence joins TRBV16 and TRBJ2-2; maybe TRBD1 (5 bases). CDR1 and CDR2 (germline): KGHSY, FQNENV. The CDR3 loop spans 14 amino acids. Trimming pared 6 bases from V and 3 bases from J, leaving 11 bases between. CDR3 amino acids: CASSPTGYTGELFF. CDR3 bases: TGTGCCAGCAGTCCTACAGGATACACCGGGGAGCTGTTTTTT.

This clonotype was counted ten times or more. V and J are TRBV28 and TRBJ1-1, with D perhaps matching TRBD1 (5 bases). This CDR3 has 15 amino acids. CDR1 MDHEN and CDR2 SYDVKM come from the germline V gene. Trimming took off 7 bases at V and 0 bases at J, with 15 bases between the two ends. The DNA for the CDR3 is TGTGCCAGCACTGGGCGCGGGGCGGTGAACACTGAAGCTTTCTTT. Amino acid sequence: CASTGRGAVNTEAFF. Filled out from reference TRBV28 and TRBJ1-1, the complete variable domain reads DVKVTQSSRYLVKRTGEKVFLECVQDMDHENMFWYRQDPGLGLRLIYFSYDVKMKEKGDIPEGYSVSREKKERFSLILESASTNQTSMYLCASTGRGAVNTEAFFGQGTRLTVV.

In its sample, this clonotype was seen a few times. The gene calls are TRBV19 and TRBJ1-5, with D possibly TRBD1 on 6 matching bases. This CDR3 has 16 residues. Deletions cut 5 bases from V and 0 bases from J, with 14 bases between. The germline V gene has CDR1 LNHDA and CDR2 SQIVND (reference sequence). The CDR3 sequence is CASSETGRFSNQPQHF. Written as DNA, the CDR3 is TGTGCCAGTAGTGAGACAGGCCGATTTAGCAATCAGCCCCAGCATTTT. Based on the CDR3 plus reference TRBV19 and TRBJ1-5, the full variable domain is DGGITQSPKYLFRKEGQNVTLSCEQNLNHDAMYWYRQDPGQGLRLIYYSQIVNDFQKGDIAEGYSVSREKKESFPLTVTSAQKNPTAFYLCASSETGRFSNQPQHFGDGTRLSIL.

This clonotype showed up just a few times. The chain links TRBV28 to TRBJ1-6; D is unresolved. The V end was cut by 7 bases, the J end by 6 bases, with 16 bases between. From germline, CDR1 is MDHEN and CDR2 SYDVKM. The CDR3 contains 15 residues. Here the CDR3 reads CASTPSGKGNSPLHF. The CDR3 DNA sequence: TGTGCCAGCACCCCTTCCGGAAAGGGTAATTCACCCCTCCACTTT.

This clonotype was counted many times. CDR3 sequence: CASSLSGAIDEQYF. CDR3 coding DNA: TGTGCCAGCAGTTTGTCAGGAGCCATAGACGAGCAGTACTTC. The chain employs TRBV12-3 or TRBV12-4 and TRBJ2-7; no firm D call. The CDR3 totals 14 residues. Trimming stripped 3 bases from V and 5 bases from J, with 14 bases between.

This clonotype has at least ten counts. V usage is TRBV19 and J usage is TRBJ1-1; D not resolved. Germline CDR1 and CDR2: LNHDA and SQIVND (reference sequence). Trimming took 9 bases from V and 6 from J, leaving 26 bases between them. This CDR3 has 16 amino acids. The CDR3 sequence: CASRPVGELGIAEAFF. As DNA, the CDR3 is TGTGCCAGCCGGCCCGTAGGAGAGTTGGGGATCGCTGAAGCTTTCTTT.

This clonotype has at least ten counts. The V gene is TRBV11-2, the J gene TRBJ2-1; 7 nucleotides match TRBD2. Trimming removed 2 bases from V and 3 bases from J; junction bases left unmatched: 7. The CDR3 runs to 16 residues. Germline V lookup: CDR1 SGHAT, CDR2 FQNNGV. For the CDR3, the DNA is TGTGCCAGCAGCTTATTGTCCGGGACTAACTACAATGAGCAGTTCTTC. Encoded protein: CASSLLSGTNYNEQFF. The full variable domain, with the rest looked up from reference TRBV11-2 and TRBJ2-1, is EAGVAQSPRYKIIEKRQSVAFWCNPISGHATLYWYQQILGQGPKLLIQFQNNGVVDDSQLPKDRFSAERLKGVDSTLKIQPAKLEDSAVYLCASSLLSGTNYNEQFFGPGTRLTVL.

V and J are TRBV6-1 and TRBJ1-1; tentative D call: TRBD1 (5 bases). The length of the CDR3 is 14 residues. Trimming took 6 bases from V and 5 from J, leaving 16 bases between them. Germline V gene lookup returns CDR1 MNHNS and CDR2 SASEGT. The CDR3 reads CASRGQGAGTEAFF. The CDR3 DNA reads TGTGCCAGCAGGGGCCAGGGAGCTGGGACTGAAGCTTTCTTT.

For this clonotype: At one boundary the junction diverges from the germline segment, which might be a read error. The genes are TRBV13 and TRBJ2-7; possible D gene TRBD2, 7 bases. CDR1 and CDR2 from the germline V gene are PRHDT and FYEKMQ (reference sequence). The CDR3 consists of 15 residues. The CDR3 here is CASSLGGARSYEQYF. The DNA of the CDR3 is TGCGCCAGCAGCTTGGGGGGGGCGCGGTCCTACGAGCAGTACTTC.

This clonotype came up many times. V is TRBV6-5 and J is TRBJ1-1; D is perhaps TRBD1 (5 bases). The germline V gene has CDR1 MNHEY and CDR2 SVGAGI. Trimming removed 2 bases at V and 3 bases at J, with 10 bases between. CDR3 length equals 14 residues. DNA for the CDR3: TGTGCCAGCAGTTACGGTGGGGCGTACACTGAAGCTTTCTTT. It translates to CASSYGGAYTEAFF.

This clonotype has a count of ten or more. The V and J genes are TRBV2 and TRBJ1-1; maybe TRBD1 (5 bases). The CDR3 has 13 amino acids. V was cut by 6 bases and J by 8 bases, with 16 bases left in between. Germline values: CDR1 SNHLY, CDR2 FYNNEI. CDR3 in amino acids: CASRRGPGREAFF. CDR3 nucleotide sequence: TGTGCCAGCAGGAGGGGCCCAGGACGGGAAGCTTTCTTT.

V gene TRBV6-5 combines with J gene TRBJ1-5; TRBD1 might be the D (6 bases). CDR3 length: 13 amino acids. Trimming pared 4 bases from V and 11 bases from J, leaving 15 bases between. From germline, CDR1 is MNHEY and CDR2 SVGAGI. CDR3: CASSSTPRGAQHF. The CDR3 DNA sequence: TGTGCCAGCAGTTCTACTCCTAGGGGGGCCCAGCATTTT.

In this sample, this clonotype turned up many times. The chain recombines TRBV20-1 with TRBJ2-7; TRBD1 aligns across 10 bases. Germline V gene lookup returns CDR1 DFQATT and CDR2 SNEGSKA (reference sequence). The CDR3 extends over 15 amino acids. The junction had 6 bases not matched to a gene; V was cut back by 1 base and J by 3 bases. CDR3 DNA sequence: TGCAGTGCTAGAGCGGGGGACAGGGGACTCTACGAGCAGTACTTC. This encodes CSARAGDRGLYEQYF.

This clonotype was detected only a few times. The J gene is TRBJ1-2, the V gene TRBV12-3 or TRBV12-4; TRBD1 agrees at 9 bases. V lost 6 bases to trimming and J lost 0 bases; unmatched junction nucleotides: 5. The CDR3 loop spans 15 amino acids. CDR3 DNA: TGTGCCAGCAGGTATACAGGGGGCGCTAACTATGGCTACACCTTC. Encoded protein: CASRYTGGANYGYTF.